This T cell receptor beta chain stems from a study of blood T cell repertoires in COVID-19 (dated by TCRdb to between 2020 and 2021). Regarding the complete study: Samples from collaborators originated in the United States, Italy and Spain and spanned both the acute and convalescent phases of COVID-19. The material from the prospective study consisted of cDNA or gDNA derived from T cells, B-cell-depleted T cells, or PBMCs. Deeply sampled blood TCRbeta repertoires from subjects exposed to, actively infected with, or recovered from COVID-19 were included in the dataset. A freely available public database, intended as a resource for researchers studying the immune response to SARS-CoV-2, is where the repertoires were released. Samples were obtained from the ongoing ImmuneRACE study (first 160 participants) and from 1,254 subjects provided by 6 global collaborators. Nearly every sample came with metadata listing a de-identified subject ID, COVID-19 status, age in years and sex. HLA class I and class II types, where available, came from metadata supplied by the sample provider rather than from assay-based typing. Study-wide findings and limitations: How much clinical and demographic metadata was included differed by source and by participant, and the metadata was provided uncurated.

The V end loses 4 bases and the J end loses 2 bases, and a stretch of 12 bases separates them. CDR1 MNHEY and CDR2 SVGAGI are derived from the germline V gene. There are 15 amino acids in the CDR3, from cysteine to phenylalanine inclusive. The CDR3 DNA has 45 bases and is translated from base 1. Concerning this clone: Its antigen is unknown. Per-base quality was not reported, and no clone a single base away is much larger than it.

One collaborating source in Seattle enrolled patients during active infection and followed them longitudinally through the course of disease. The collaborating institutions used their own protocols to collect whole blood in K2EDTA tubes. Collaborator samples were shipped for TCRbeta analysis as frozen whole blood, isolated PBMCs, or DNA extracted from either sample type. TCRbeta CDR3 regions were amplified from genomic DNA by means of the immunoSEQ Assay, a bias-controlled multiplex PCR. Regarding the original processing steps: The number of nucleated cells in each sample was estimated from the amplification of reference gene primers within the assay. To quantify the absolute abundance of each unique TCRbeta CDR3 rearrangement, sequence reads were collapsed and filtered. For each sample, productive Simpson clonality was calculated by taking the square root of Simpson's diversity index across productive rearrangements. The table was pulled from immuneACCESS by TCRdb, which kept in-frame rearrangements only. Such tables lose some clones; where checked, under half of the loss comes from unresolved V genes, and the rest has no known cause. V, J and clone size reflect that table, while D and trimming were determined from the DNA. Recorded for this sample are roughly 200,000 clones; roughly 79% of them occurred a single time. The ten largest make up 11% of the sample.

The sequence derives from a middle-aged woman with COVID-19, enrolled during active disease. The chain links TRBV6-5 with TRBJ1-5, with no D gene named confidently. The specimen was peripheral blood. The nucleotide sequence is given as TGTGCCAGCAGTTCTGTGTCCGGGGGCAATCAGCCCCAGCATTTT. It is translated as CASSSVSGGNQPQHF.